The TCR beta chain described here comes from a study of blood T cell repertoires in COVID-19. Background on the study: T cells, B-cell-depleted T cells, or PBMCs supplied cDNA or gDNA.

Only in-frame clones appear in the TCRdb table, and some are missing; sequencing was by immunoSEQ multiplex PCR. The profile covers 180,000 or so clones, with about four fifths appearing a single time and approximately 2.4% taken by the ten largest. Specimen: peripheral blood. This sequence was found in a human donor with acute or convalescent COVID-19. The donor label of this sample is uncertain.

The CDR3 DNA is TGCGCCAGCAGCCAAACAGGGCTGTCGGATAATTCACCCCTCCACTTT. Translating gives CASSQTGLSDNSPLHF. The gene calls are TRBV4-1 and TRBJ1-6, with TRBD1 as a possible D gene (6 bases). V lost 2 bases, J lost 5 bases, and 13 bases lay in between. The CDR3 has 16 residues. Germline assignment: CDR1 MGHRA and CDR2 YSYEKL.